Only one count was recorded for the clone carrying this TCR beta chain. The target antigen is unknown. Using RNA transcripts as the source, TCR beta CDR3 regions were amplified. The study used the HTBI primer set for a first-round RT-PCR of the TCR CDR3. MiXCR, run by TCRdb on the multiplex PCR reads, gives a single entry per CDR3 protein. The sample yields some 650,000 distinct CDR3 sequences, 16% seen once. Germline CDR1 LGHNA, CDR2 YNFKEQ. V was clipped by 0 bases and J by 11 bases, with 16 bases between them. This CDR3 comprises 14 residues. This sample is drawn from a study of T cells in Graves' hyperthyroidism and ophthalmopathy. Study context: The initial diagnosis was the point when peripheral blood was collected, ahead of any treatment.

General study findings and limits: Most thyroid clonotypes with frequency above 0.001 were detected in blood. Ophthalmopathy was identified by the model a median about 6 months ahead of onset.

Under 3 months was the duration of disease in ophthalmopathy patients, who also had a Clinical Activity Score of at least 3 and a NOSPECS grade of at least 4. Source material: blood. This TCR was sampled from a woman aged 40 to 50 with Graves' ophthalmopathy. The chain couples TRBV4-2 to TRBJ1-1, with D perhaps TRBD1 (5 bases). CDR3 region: CASSQDSAGVSAFF. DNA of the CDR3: TGTGCCAGCAGCCAAGATTCGGCGGGGGTAAGCGCTTTCTTT.